The 15 T cell receptor beta chains in this list originate from one sample, sequenced in a study of cytomegalovirus exposure and HLA in healthy donors. Measured with immunoSEQ multiplex PCR; TCRdb has only the in-frame clones, and not every one. The table lists approximately 280,000 clones, more than 75% of them singletons. Input material: PBMCs. The receptors originated from a woman aged 18 to 35 in good health and CMV-seronegative.

The V and J genes are TRBV28 and TRBJ1-3; 10 bases line up with TRBD1. The CDR3 is made up of 15 amino acids. Germline-derived CDR1 and CDR2 are MDHEN and SYDVKM. V gave up 5 bases and J gave up 5 bases; unmatched junction bases: 6. CDR3 in DNA: TGTGCCAGCAGTACGCCGACAGGGGGCCGAAACACCATATATTTT. It codes for CASSTPTGGRNTIYF.

This clone was seen only once. The J gene is TRBJ2-7, the V gene TRBV9, with 8 bases fitting TRBD2. Per the germline V gene, CDR1 is SGDLS and CDR2 is YYNGEE. The CDR3 sequence is 15 residues long. Trimming removed 4 bases from V and 3 bases from J; junction bases left unmatched: 9. CDR3 coding DNA: TGTGCCAGCAGCACGGGACTAGACCCATACTACGAGCAGTACTTC. Translated: CASSTGLDPYYEQYF.

The J gene is TRBJ1-5, the V gene TRBV27; 8 bases map to TRBD1. The V gene's germline CDR1 is MNHEY and CDR2 SMNVEV (reference sequence). The CDR3 covers 14 residues. J lost 11 bases, V lost 2 bases, and 8 bases had no gene match. CDR3 nucleotides: TGTGCCAGCAGTTTAGATCCTCAGGGACAGGCCCAGCATTTT. Translation: CASSLDPQGQAQHF.

This chain connects TRBV4-3 to TRBJ2-7, with 7 bases lining up with TRBD1. Germline values: CDR1 LGHNA, CDR2 YSLEER. CDR3 length equals 14 residues. The ends lost 8 bases at V and 0 bases at J; junction bases unmatched: 7. This CDR3 reads CASSQGTPSYEQYF. For the CDR3, the DNA is TGCGCCAGCTCACAGGGGACCCCCTCCTACGAGCAGTACTTC.

V and J are TRBV14 and TRBJ2-7; TRBD2 aligns across 7 bases. This CDR3 contains 15 residues. Germline loops: CDR1 SGHDN, CDR2 FVKESK. After removal of 1 base from V and 3 bases from J, the junction contained 6 bases not matched to a gene. In nucleotides, the CDR3 is TGTGCCAGCAGCCAAGCAGGACTAGGCTTCTACGAGCAGTACTTC. As protein: CASSQAGLGFYEQYF.

The chain uses TRBV2 and TRBJ1-5; 8 bases align to TRBD1. This CDR3 has 15 amino acids. V was pared by 2 bases and J by 6 bases, with 6 bases of the junction left unmatched. The V gene's germline CDR1 is SNHLY and CDR2 FYNNEI. The CDR3 loop is CASSELRQGAQPQHF. In DNA form, the CDR3 reads TGTGCCAGCAGTGAACTGCGGCAGGGGGCTCAGCCCCAGCATTTT.

Only one count was recorded for this clone. The V and J genes are TRBV15 and TRBJ2-7; TRBD1 might be the D (5 bases). V was pared by 1 base and J by 4 bases, with 17 bases between. Germline lookup yields CDR1 LNHNV and CDR2 YYDKDF (reference sequence). This CDR3 is 16 amino acids long. CDR3 in DNA: TGTGCCACCAGCAGAGTTACACAGGTAAAGGATTACGAGCAGTACTTC. Encoded protein: CATSRVTQVKDYEQYF. Supplemented by reference TRBV15 and TRBJ2-7, the full variable domain reads DAMVIQNPRYQVTQFGKPVTLSCSQTLNHNVMYWYQQKSSQAPKLLFHYYDKDFNNEADTPDNFQSRRPNTSFCFLDIRSPGLGDTAMYLCATSRVTQVKDYEQYFGPGTRLTVT.

The table lists this clone with a few counts. V and J are TRBV28 and TRBJ1-5; weak D call: TRBD1 (6 bases). From germline, CDR1 is MDHEN and CDR2 SYDVKM. Trimming removed 7 bases at V and 6 bases at J, with 13 bases between. CDR3 size: 13 residues. The CDR3 region is CASTTGLSQPQHF. Here the CDR3 DNA reads TGTGCCAGCACGACAGGCCTAAGTCAGCCCCAGCATTTT.

On this clone: Its ends do not fully match the called genes, so a read error is possible. J is TRBJ2-2 and V is TRBV2; possibly TRBD1 for D (5 bases). Germline-derived CDR1 and CDR2 are SNHLY and FYNNEI. The CDR3 sequence is 12 residues long. CDR3 coding DNA: TGTGCCAGCAGGGGCGGTGGTGGGGCGCTGTTTTTT. Protein sequence: CASRGGGGALFF.

The chain is built from TRBV5-1 and TRBJ1-1, with 7 nucleotides matching TRBD1. Trimming cost V 6 bases and J 4 bases; bases outside gene matches: 6. Germline V gene sequence: CDR1 SGHRS, CDR2 YFSETQ. CDR3 length: 13 amino acids. This chain's CDR3 is CASKQGISTEAFF. In DNA form, the CDR3 reads TGCGCCAGCAAACAGGGGATTAGCACTGAAGCTTTCTTT.

To note about this clone: The sample holds other DNA sequences that translate to the same CDR3. The chain recombines TRBV18 with TRBJ2-7; TRBD1 agrees at 9 bases. Germline V gives CDR1 KGHSH, CDR2 LQKENI. The J segment lost 0 bases and the V segment lost 3 bases, leaving 0 bases of the junction unmatched. CDR3 size: 14 residues. The CDR3: CASSPGQGSYEQYF. CDR3 coding DNA: TGTGCCAGCTCACCGGGACAGGGCTCCTACGAGCAGTACTTC. The full variable domain, its missing parts supplied by reference TRBV18 and TRBJ2-7, is NAGVMQNPRHLVRRRGQEARLRCSPMKGHSHVYWYRQLPEEGLKFMVYLQKENIIDESGMPKERFSAEFPKEGPSILRIQQVVRGDSAAYFCASSPGQGSYEQYFGPGTRLTVT.

This clone has just a few counts. The rearrangement joins TRBV30 to TRBJ1-5; tentatively, D is TRBD1 (5 bases). From germline, CDR1 is GTSNPN and CDR2 SVGIG (reference sequence). This CDR3 spans 13 amino acids. With 8 bases removed from V and 3 bases from J, the gap between germline ends came to 14 bases. This chain's CDR3 is CALGGSANQPQHF. The CDR3 coding sequence is TGTGCCCTGGGGGGGAGCGCCAATCAGCCCCAGCATTTT.

J is TRBJ2-1 and V is TRBV30; 12 nucleotides align to TRBD1. After removal of 2 bases from V and 4 bases from J, the junction contained 9 bases not matched to a gene. This CDR3 is built from 17 residues. Germline CDR1 and CDR2: GTSNPN and SVGIG (reference sequence). The CDR3 here is CAWSYIGTGGLYNEQFF. In DNA form, the CDR3 reads TGTGCCTGGAGTTATATCGGGACAGGGGGCCTTTACAATGAGCAGTTCTTC.

This clone was counted between two and nine times. V and J are TRBV6-5 and TRBJ1-3, with D uncertain. This CDR3 contains 15 residues. From germline, CDR1 is MNHEY and CDR2 SVGAGI. V shed 6 bases and J shed 3 bases, with 15 bases lying between them. The CDR3: CASSPQVMDGNTIYF. DNA of the CDR3: TGTGCCAGCAGCCCTCAGGTTATGGATGGAAACACCATATATTTT.

The rearrangement joins TRBV4-1 to TRBJ2-3; D remains unclear. The CDR3 has 18 amino acids. Germline CDR1 and CDR2: MGHRA and YSYEKL. Trimming took 0 bases from V and 5 from J, leaving 21 bases between them. In DNA, the CDR3 is TGCGCCAGCAGCCAAGATCTTTTTCGTTCCCTCCGGTTAGATACGCAGTATTTT. Encoded protein: CASSQDLFRSLRLDTQYF.